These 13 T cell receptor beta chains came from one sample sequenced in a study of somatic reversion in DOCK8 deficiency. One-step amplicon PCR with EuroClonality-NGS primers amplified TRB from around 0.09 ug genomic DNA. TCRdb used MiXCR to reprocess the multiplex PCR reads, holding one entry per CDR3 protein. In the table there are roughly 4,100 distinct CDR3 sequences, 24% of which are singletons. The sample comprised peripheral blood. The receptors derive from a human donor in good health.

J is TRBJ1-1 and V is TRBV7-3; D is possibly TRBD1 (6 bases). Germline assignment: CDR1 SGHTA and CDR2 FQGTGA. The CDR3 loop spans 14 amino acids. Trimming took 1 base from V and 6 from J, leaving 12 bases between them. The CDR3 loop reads CASSLMSGDPEAFF. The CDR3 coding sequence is TGTGCCAGCAGCTTAATGTCAGGGGACCCTGAAGCTTTCTTT.

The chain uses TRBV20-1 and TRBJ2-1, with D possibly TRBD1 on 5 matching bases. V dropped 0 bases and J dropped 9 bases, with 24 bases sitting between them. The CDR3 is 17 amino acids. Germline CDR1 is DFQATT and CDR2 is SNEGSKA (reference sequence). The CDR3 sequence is CSARDIKGMFHTGEQFF. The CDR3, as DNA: TGCAGTGCTAGAGATATAAAGGGCATGTTCCATACAGGTGAGCAGTTCTTC.

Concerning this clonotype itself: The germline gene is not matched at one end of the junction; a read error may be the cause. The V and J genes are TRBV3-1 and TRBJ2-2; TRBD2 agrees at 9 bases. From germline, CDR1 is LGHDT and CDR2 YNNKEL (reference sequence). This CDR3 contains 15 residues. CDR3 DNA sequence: TGTGCCCGCAGCCGGGCGGGGGGGGACACCGGGGAGCTGTTTTTT. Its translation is CARSRAGGDTGELFF.

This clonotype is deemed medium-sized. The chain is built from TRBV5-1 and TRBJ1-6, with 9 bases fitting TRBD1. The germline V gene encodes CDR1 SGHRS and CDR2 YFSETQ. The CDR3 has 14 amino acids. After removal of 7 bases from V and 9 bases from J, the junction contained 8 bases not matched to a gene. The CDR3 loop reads CASQLGQGSSPLHF. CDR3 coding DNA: TGCGCCAGCCAATTAGGACAGGGGAGTTCACCCCTCCACTTT.

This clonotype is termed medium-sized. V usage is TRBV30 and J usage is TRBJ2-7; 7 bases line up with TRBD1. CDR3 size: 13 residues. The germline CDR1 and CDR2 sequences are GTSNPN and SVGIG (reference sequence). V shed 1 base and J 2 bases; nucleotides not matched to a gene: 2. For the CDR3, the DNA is TGTGCCTGGAGTGCGGGACAGACCTACGAGCAGTACTTC. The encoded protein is CAWSAGQTYEQYF.

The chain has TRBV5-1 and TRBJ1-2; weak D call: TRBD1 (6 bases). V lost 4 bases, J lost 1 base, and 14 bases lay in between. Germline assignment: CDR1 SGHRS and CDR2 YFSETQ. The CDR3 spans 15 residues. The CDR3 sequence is CASSLNLGHNYGYTF. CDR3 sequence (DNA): TGCGCCAGCAGCCTTAATCTGGGACATAACTATGGCTACACCTTC.

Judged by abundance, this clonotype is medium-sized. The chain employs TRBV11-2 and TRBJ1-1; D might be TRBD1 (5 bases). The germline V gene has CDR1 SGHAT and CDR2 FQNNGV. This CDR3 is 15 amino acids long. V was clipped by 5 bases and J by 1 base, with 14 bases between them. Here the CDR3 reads CASSRRLGTNTEAFF. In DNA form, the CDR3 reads TGTGCCAGCAGCCGACGCTTGGGGACGAACACTGAAGCTTTCTTT.

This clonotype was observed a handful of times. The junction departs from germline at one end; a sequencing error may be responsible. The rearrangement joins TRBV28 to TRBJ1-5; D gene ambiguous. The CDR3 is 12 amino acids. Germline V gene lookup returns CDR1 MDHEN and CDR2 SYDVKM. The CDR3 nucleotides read TGTGCGAGCAGGAATAGCAATCAGCCCCAGCATTTT. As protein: CASRNSNQPQHF.

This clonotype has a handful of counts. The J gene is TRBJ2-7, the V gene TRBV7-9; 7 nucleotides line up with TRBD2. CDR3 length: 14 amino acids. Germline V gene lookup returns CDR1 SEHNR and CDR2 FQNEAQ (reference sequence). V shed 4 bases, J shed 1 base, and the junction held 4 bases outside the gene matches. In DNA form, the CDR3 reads TGTGCCAGCAGCTCCCAGCGGGGATCCTACGAGCAGTACTTC. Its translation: CASSSQRGSYEQYF.

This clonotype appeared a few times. CDR3 sequence: CASSRTGDSPLHF. DNA of the CDR3: TGTGCCAGCAGCCGGACAGGGGATTCACCCCTCCACTTT. This rearrangement joins TRBV3-1 to TRBJ1-6, with TRBD1 matching over 9 bases. This CDR3 contains 13 residues. V was clipped by 4 bases and J by 8 bases; unmatched bases: 0. CDR1 and CDR2 from the germline V gene are LGHDT and YNNKEL (reference sequence).

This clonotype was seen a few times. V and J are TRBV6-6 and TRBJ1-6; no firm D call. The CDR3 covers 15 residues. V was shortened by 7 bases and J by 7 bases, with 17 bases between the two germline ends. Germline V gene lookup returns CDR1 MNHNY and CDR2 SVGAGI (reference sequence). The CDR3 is CASNPGSGRNSPLHF. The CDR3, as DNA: TGTGCCAGCAACCCCGGGTCGGGCCGAAATTCACCCCTCCACTTT.

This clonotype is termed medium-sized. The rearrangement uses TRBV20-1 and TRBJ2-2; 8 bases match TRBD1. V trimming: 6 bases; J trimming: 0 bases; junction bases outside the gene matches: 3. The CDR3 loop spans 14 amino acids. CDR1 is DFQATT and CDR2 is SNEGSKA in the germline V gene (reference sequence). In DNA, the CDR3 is TGCAGTGCGCGACAGGGGACGAACACCGGGGAGCTGTTTTTT. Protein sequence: CSARQGTNTGELFF.

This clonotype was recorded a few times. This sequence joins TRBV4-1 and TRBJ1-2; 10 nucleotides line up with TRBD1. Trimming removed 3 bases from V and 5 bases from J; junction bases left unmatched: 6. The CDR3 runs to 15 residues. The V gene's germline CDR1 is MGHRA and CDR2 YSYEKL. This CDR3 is CASSHPGQGPYGYTF. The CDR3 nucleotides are TGCGCCAGCAGCCATCCGGGACAGGGGCCATATGGCTACACCTTC.